This T cell receptor beta chain appears in the sequencing data of a study of shared clonotypes between healthy human individuals. With regard to this clone: The sample holds other DNA sequences that translate to the same CDR3.

Selected positively for CCR7 and CD45RO-negative, naive CD8 cells excluded terminally differentiated effector memory CD45RA+ cells. Donors included only healthy HIV-negative adults lacking recent acute infections or vaccinations. Using immunoSEQ multiplex PCR, the repertoire was profiled, and TCRdb retains in-frame clones only, with some absent. The data show just over 2,000,000 clones, about 95% seen once. There are 14 residues in the CDR3. The ends lost 4 bases at V and 3 bases at J; junction bases unmatched: 2. In germline, CDR1 is MDHEN, CDR2 SYDVKM. The receptor's source is a man aged 18-30 years in good health. The sequenced sample was naive CD8+ T cells sorted from blood. This chain joins TRBV28 and TRBJ1-1; 10 bases match TRBD1. The CDR3 loop is CASSSDRGHTEAFF. In DNA form, the CDR3 reads TGTGCCAGCAGTTCCGACAGGGGGCACACTGAAGCTTTCTTT.